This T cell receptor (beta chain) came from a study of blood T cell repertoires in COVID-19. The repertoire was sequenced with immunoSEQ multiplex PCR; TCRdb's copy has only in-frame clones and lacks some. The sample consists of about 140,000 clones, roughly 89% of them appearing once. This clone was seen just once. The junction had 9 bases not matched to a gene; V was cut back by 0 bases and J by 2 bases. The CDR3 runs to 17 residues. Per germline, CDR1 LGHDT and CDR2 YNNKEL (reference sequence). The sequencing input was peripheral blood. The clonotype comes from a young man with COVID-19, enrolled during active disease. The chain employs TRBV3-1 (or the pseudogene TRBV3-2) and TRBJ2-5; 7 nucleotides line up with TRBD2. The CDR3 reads CASSQDWDSGQQETQYF. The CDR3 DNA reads TGTGCCAGCAGCCAAGATTGGGATAGCGGGCAGCAAGAGACCCAGTACTTC.